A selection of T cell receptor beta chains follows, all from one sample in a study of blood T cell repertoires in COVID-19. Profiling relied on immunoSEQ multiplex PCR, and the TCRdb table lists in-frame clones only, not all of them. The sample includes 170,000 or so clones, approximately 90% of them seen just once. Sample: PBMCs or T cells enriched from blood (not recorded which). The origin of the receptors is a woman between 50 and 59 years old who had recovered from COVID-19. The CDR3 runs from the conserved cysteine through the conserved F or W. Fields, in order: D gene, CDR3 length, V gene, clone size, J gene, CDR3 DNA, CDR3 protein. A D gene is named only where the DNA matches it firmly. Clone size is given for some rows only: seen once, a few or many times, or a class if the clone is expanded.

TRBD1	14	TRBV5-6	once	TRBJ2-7	TGCGCCAGCAGCTTTAGACAGGGAGTCCACGAGCAGTACTTC	CASSFRQGVHEQYF
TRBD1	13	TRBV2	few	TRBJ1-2	TGTGCCAGCAGTGAGATGACAGGGCTTGGCTACACCTTC	CASSEMTGLGYTF
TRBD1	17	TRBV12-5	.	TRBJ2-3	TGTGCTAGTGGTTTGGTAGACCGGGACAGGGGGCAGGATACGCAGTATTTT	CASGLVDRDRGQDTQYF
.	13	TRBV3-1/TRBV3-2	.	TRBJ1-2	TGTGCCACACAAACAGGGACTAACTATGGCTACACCTTC	CATQTGTNYGYTF
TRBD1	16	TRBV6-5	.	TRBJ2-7	TGTGCCAGCAGTTATTTGGGACAGGGTCCGTCCTACGAGCAGTACTTC	CASSYLGQGPSYEQYF
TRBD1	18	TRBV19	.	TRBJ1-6	TGTGCCAGTAGTAGACAGGGGTCCTCGAGCTCCTATAATTCACCCCTCCACTTT	CASSRQGSSSSYNSPLHF
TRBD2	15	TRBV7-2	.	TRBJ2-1	TGTGCCAGCAGCGTAGCCCAGCGGGGCTACAATGAGCAGTTCTTC	CASSVAQRGYNEQFF
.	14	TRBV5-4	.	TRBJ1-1	TGTGCCAGCAGCTTCGACAGTATGAACACTGAAGCTTTCTTT	CASSFDSMNTEAFF
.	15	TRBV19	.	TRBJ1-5	TGTGCCAGCAGCCCAATAGGACAGCTAAATCAGCCCCAGCATTTT	CASSPIGQLNQPQHF
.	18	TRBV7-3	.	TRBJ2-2	TGTGCCAGCAGCTTACGAGGTGGCAGCTATTCGAACACCGGGGAGCTGTTTTTT	CASSLRGGSYSNTGELFF
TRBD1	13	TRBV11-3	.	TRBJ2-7	TGTGCCAGCAGCACGACAGGGGCGGGCGAGCAGTACTTC	CASSTTGAGEQYF
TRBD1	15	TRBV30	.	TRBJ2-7	TGTGCCTGGAGAGAGTACCGGGACAGGGACTACGAGCAGTACTTC	CAWREYRDRDYEQYF
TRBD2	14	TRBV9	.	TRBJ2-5	TGTGCCAGTGGCCGGGGGGTTGTTCAAGAGACCCAGTACTTC	CASGRGVVQETQYF
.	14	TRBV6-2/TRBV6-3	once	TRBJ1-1	TGTGCCAGCAGTTGGGCCAGGGGTTACACTGAAGCTTTCTTT	CASSWARGYTEAFF
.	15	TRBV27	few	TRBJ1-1	TGTGCCAGCAGACCACCACAGGGTAGACGTACTGAAGCTTTCTTT	CASRPPQGRRTEAFF
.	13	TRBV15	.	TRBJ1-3	TGTGCCACCAGACAGCTTACTGGAAACACCATATATTTT	CATRQLTGNTIYF
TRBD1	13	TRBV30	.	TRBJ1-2	TGTGCCTGGGGGAGGGACAGACCTTATGGCTACACCTTC	CAWGRDRPYGYTF
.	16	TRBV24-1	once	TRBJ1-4	TGTGCCACCAGTGACCCGTCCGGGACGGGAGATGAAAAACTGTTTTTT	CATSDPSGTGDEKLFF
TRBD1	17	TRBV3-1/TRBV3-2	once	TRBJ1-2	TGTACCACGGGACAGGCGAATCTCCGGGGGTCAAGGGATGGCTACACCTTC	CTTGQANLRGSRDGYTF
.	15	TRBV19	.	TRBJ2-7	TGTGCCAGTAGTCCCCCGAACAGGCCTCCCTACGAGCAGTACTTC	CASSPPNRPPYEQYF
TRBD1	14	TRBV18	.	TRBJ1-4	TGTGCCAGCTCACACGACAGGGGAGGAGAAAAACTGTTTTTT	CASSHDRGGEKLFF
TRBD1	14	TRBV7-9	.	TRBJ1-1	TGTGCCAGCAGCCCCGACAGGGGATCGGGTGAAGCTTTCTTT	CASSPDRGSGEAFF
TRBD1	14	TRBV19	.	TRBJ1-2	TGTGCCAGTAGGCCGGGACAGTCCCTCTATGGCTACACCTTC	CASRPGQSLYGYTF
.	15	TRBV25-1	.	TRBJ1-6	TGTGCCAGCAGTGAGAGTTATTCCTATAATTCACCCCTCCACTTT	CASSESYSYNSPLHF
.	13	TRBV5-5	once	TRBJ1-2	TGTGCCAGTGTGGCTTATACTAACTATGGCTACACCTTC	CASVAYTNYGYTF
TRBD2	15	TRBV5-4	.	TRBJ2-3	TGTGCCAGCAGCTTGGACGGGGGGAGGACAGATACGCAGTATTTT	CASSLDGGRTDTQYF
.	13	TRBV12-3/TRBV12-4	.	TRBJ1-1	TGTGCCAGCAGGGACGGGGGGGGCACTGAAGCTTTCTTT	CASRDGGGTEAFF
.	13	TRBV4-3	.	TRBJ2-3	TGCGCCAGCAGCTTAAAGACGGGAGATACGCAGTATTTT	CASSLKTGDTQYF
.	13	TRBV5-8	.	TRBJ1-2	TGTGCCAGCAGCGGTCGGGTTGGCTATGGCTACACCTTC	CASSGRVGYGYTF
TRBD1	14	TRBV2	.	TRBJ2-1	TGTGCCAGCAGTGAAGCCGAACAGGGGGCGCGGAAGTTCTTC	CASSEAEQGARKFF
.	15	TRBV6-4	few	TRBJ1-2	TGTGCCAGCAGTGACCCCGGACGGGGTAACTATGGCTACACCTTC	CASSDPGRGNYGYTF
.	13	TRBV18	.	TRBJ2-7	TGTGCCAGCTCACCCGGGACATACTACGAGCAGTACTTC	CASSPGTYYEQYF
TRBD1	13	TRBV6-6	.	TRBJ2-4	TGTGCCAGCAGCCCGGACAGGGGAAACATTCAGTACTTC	CASSPDRGNIQYF
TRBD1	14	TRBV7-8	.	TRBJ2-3	TGTGCCAGCAGCCCTGGACAGGGGTCAGATACGCAGTATTTT	CASSPGQGSDTQYF
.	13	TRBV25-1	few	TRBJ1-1	TGTGCCAGCATTGGGGGCGTTAACACTGAAGCTTTCTTT	CASIGGVNTEAFF
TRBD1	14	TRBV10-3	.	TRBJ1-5	TGTGCCATCAAACAGGGGTTGGGCAATCAGCCCCAGCATTTT	CAIKQGLGNQPQHF
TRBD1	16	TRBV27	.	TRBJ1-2	TGTGCCAGCAGTTCAACAGGGGGCAGGGGATATTATGGCTACACCTTC	CASSSTGGRGYYGYTF
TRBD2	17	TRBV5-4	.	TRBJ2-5	TGTGCCAGCAGCCCGCCGCCTGCCCGCGGGGGGGAAGAGACCCAGTACTTC	CASSPPPARGGEETQYF
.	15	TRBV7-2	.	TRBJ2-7	TGTGCCAGCAGCTTCCTTGGGCAGGGTAATAACGAGCAGTACTTC	CASSFLGQGNNEQYF
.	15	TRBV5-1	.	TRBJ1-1	TGCGCCAGCAGCGTGGCGGGAGGGCAGGCCACTGAAGCTTTCTTT	CASSVAGGQATEAFF
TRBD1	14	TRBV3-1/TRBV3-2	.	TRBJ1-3	TGTGCCAGCAGCCAGACAGGGGGTAGGAACACCATATATTTT	CASSQTGGRNTIYF
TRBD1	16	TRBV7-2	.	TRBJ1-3	TGTGCCAGCAGCTCATACACCGGACAGGGTGGAAACACCATATATTTT	CASSSYTGQGGNTIYF
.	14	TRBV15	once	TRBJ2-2	TGTGCCACCAGCAAACAGGGTGTCACCGGGGAGCTGTTTTTT	CATSKQGVTGELFF
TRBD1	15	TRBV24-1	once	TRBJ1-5	TGTGCCACCAGTGACCCGGGACAGCGGAATCAGCCCCAGCATTTT	CATSDPGQRNQPQHF
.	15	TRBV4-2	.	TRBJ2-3	TGTGCCAGCAGCCAAGATGATCCGCGCACAGATGCGCAGTATTTT	CASSQDDPRTDAQYF
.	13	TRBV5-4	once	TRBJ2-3	TGTGCCAGCAGCGATACCAGAACAGATACGCAGTATTTT	CASSDTRTDTQYF
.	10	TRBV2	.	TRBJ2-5	TGTGCCAGCAGTGAAAGGAGGAAGTACTTC	CASSERRKYF
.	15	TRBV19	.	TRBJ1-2	TGTGCCAGTAGTATCGGCGGCTCTATGGAGAGGGGCTACACCTTC	CASSIGGSMERGYTF
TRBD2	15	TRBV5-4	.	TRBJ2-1	TGTGCCAGCAGCTCCCCTGGCGGGGGGGCCGATGAGCAGTTCTTC	CASSSPGGGADEQFF
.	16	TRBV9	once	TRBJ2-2	TGTGCCAGCAGCGTTACTAGCGGTCCAGGGGGCGGGGAGCTGTTTTTT	CASSVTSGPGGGELFF
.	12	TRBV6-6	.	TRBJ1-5	TGTGCCAGCAGTTACGTTGTGGAGAAGCAGCATTTT	CASSYVVEKQHF
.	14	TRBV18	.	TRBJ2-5	TGTGCCAGCTCACCCGCGGAAGAGGTACAGACCCAGTACTTC	CASSPAEEVQTQYF
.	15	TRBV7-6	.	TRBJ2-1	TGTGCCAGCAGCTTAGCGGGTGTTCTCGGGAATGAGCAGTTCTTC	CASSLAGVLGNEQFF